This T cell receptor beta chain is drawn from a study of blood T cell repertoires in COVID-19. In the study overall: Spain, Italy and the United States supplied samples that represented acute and convalescent COVID-19. T cells, B-cell-depleted T cells, or PBMCs provided the cDNA or gDNA that served as material.

The CDR3 is made up of 16 amino acids. Germline CDR1 reads MNHEY; CDR2 reads SMNVEV (reference sequence). Trimming removed 0 bases from V and 9 bases from J; junction bases left unmatched: 5. Authors' analysis steps: From reference gene primer amplification, estimates of nucleated cell counts were derived. Here immunoSEQ multiplex PCR was the method, and the copy in TCRdb shows in-frame clones only, minus some. V and J calls and clone size are given by that table; D and trimming were obtained from the DNA. The table lists around 160,000 clones, just under 85% of them singletons, with about 3% in the top ten.

The V call is TRBV27, the J call TRBJ1-6; 10 bases are shared with TRBD1. The source of this sequence is a woman in her thirties or forties with active or convalescent COVID-19. The specimen was peripheral blood. The CDR3 sequence: CASSLSPRTGGSPLHF. Here the CDR3 DNA reads TGTGCCAGCAGTTTATCCCCCCGGACAGGGGGTTCACCCCTCCACTTT.